This TCR beta chain appears in the sequencing data of a study of blood T cells in healthy people across ages. V was pared by 2 bases and J by 3 bases, with 14 bases between. Germline-derived CDR1 and CDR2 are SGHVS and FQNEAQ. The CDR3 is 15 residues long. The use of a sample-barcoded 5' primer and a J-beta primer mix characterized a second PCR of roughly 6 to 11 cycles. TCRdb re-called the 5' RACE reads with MiXCR, one entry per CDR3 protein. The data contain about 730,000 distinct CDR3 sequences, roughly 47% of them singletons. This clonotype was sampled from a woman aged 60-70 years in good health. The J gene is TRBJ2-7, the V gene TRBV7-8; maybe TRBD1 (6 bases). The sample taken for sequencing was blood. The CDR3 bases are TGTGCCAGCAGCTTAAATAAGGGGGTTTACTACGAGCAGTACTTC. Amino acids: CASSLNKGVYYEQYF.